This T cell receptor beta chain was sequenced in a study of CXCR3-negative and CXCR3-positive naive CD8 T cells. General study results and limits: TRB CDR3 properties were used to infer TCR strength, and surface CD5 was comparable between naive subsets. CXCR3-negative and CXCR3-positive naive cells shared comparable TRBV-TRBJ usage, but memory cells did not.

The CDR3 consists of 14 residues. Germline V CDR1 and CDR2: SNHLY, FYNNEI. Under 350,000 cells per CD8+ T cell subset were flow-sorted in triplicate. About this clonotype: Its antigen is undetermined.

cDNA libraries for TRB were generated by 5' RACE incorporating UMI labels. From its re-call of the 5' RACE reads, TCRdb lists each CDR3 protein once, without DNA. Recorded here are tens of thousands of distinct CDR3 sequences; the top ten clones represent approximately 10%. V gene TRBV2 combines with J gene TRBJ2-7; TCRdb proposes TRBD2, but this gene call is untestable without DNA. The source of this sequence is a human donor in good health. Some clones in this sample may be carry-over from other donors' samples. The sample taken for sequencing was memory CD8+ T cells from blood. CDR3 sequence: CASIGLAVFYEQYF.